Each of the 4 T cell receptor beta chains below was sequenced from the same sample in a study of early T cells in non-severe SARS-CoV-2 infection. From the 5' RACE reads, TCRdb called clonotypes with MiXCR, one entry per CDR3 protein. The sample has under 50,000 distinct CDR3 sequences; about 23% are singletons. The sequences come from whole blood, collected at baseline. Receptor source: an adult who was a healthcare worker with PCR-confirmed SARS-CoV-2 infection or an uninfected control (not recorded which).

This clonotype was seen more than once but under ten times. The rearrangement joins TRBV12-3 or TRBV12-4 to TRBJ1-1; D call uncertain. CDR3 length: 13 amino acids. V lost 8 bases, J lost 1 base, and 11 bases lay in between. For the CDR3, the DNA is TGTGCCAGCGGAACGGACGGGAACACTGAAGCTTTCTTT. Amino acids: CASGTDGNTEAFF.

The rearrangement uses TRBV18 and TRBJ1-2, with D tentatively TRBD1 (5 bases). Trimming removed 2 bases from V and 4 bases from J, with 11 bases in between. The CDR3 covers 14 residues. Germline CDR1 KGHSH, CDR2 LQKENI. CDR3 region: CASSPGDPSYGYTF. The CDR3 nucleotides are TGTGCCAGCTCACCAGGGGACCCGTCCTATGGCTACACCTTC. Full variable domain (remainder filled in from reference TRBV18 and TRBJ1-2): NAGVMQNPRHLVRRRGQEARLRCSPMKGHSHVYWYRQLPEEGLKFMVYLQKENIIDESGMPKERFSAEFPKEGPSILRIQQVVRGDSAAYFCASSPGDPSYGYTFGSGTRLTVV.

This clonotype came up a few times. J is TRBJ1-3 and V is TRBV6-5; 7 positions match TRBD1. Germline V CDR1 and CDR2: MNHEY, SVGAGI. Trimming removed 0 bases from V and 7 bases from J; junction bases left unmatched: 6. The CDR3 is made up of 15 amino acids. For the CDR3, the DNA is TGTGCCAGCAGTTACTCCGGCAGGGGGAGGAACACCATATATTTT. Translation gives CASSYSGRGRNTIYF.

This clonotype was observed a handful of times. The chain combines TRBV11-2 with TRBJ1-1; D possibly corresponds to TRBD1 (5 bases). Germline V lookup: CDR1 SGHAT, CDR2 FQNNGV. The CDR3 is 14 amino acids. Trimming took 3 bases from V and 1 from J, leaving 9 bases between them. DNA for the CDR3: TGTGCCAGCAGCTTGGGGGAGGCGAACACTGAAGCTTTCTTT. This encodes CASSLGEANTEAFF.